These 15 T cell receptor beta chains share one sample of origin, sequenced in a study of beta chain features in type 1 diabetes. Their antigens remain unidentified. Expressed TCRB transcripts were sequenced, since all the RNA that had been isolated was reverse transcribed. The table came from immunoSEQ multiplex PCR; TCRdb's copy has only in-frame clones and leaves some out. The table has roughly 340,000 clones, roughly 13% seen once. Findings and caveats of the study: Type 1 diabetes patients had moderately but significantly shorter TCRB CDR3s in all four CD4+ subsets.

Sequences were obtained from naive CD4+ T cells from blood. Every receptor here comes from a woman between 18 and 30 years old with type 1 diabetes.

The rearrangement joins TRBV4-1 to TRBJ2-5; 7 bases match TRBD2. The CDR3 length is 18 residues. The V gene end was trimmed by 4 bases and the J gene end by 1 base; junction bases not matched to a gene: 15. Germline loops: CDR1 MGHRA, CDR2 YSYEKL. The CDR3 reads CASSRGTREGRIQETQYF. Here the CDR3 DNA reads TGCGCCAGCAGCCGAGGGACGAGGGAGGGGAGGATCCAAGAGACCCAGTACTTC.

V gene TRBV4-3 combines with J gene TRBJ1-3, with D possibly being TRBD1 (5 bases). CDR1 is LGHNA and CDR2 is YSLEER in the germline V gene. Trimming stripped 0 bases from V and 0 bases from J, with 9 bases between. The CDR3 has 16 amino acids. CDR3 nucleotides: TGCGCCAGCAGCCAAGATGGAACAGGCTCTGGAAACACCATATATTTT. This encodes CASSQDGTGSGNTIYF.

In this sample, this clone turned up a few times. This chain joins TRBV5-4 and TRBJ1-2; TRBD1 matches 10 bases. The V segment lost 7 bases and the J segment 4 bases; nucleotides outside the gene matches: 22. CDR1 is SGHNT and CDR2 is YYREEE in the germline V gene (reference sequence). The CDR3 loop spans 19 amino acids. CDR3 region: CASSRPGQGVKVGLYGYTF. In nucleotides, the CDR3 is TGTGCCAGCTCGAGGCCCGGACAGGGGGTCAAAGTCGGCCTCTATGGCTACACCTTC. Looking up the rest from reference TRBV5-4 and TRBJ1-2 gives the full variable domain: ETGVTQSPTHLIKTRGQQVTLRCSSQSGHNTVSWYQQALGQGPQFIFQYYREEENGRGNFPPRFSGLQFPNYSSELNVNALELDDSALYLCASSRPGQGVKVGLYGYTFGSGTRLTVV.

The sample holds many counts of this clone. Distinct nucleotide sequences in the sample also encode this CDR3. The V and J genes are TRBV18 and TRBJ2-5; TRBD1 matches at 7 bases. This CDR3 has 14 residues. J lost 2 bases, V lost 3 bases, and 3 bases had no gene match. From germline, CDR1 is KGHSH and CDR2 LQKENI. CDR3 sequence (DNA): TGTGCCAGCTCACCCCCGGACAGGCAAGAGACCCAGTACTTC. This encodes CASSPPDRQETQYF.

The chain uses TRBV4-3 and TRBJ2-1; possibly TRBD1 for D (5 bases). Germline V gene sequence: CDR1 LGHNA, CDR2 YSLEER. The CDR3 extends over 16 amino acids. The ends were cut back, 4 bases at V and 0 bases at J, with 13 bases in the middle. The CDR3 DNA follows: TGCGCCAGCAGCCGGGGCTGGGGTGGCTCCTACAATGAGCAGTTCTTC. This codes for CASSRGWGGSYNEQFF.

This clone was found a few times. Other DNA sequences from this sample encode an identical CDR3 as well. The rearrangement joins TRBV5-1 to TRBJ2-5, with D possibly matching TRBD1 (7 bases). Trimming took off 2 bases at V and 2 bases at J, with 10 bases between the two ends. Germline CDR1 is SGHRS and CDR2 is YFSETQ. The CDR3 totals 14 residues. The CDR3 nucleotides are TGCGCCAGCAGCTTACAGGGGACTCAAGAGACCCAGTACTTC. Translating gives CASSLQGTQETQYF.

The sample holds a few counts of this clone. The CDR3 is CATQGALGETQYF. As DNA, the CDR3 is TGTGCCACCCAGGGGGCTCTAGGGGAGACCCAGTACTTC. V is TRBV19 and J is TRBJ2-5; TRBD1 aligns across 8 bases. The CDR3 has 13 residues. Germline assignment: CDR1 LNHDA and CDR2 SQIVND (reference sequence). V was pared by 10 bases and J by 5 bases, with 9 bases of the junction left unmatched. The full variable domain, its missing parts supplied by reference TRBV19 and TRBJ2-5, is DGGITQSPKYLFRKEGQNVTLSCEQNLNHDAMYWYRQDPGQGLRLIYYSQIVNDFQKGDIAEGYSVSREKKESFPLTVTSAQKNPTAFYLCATQGALGETQYFGPGTRLLVL.

A note on this clone: The identical CDR3 is also encoded by other nucleotide sequences in the sample. This sequence joins TRBV30 and TRBJ1-5, with 9 bases fitting TRBD1. Per the germline V gene, CDR1 is GTSNPN and CDR2 is SVGIG (reference sequence). Germline trimming cut 5 bases from V and 4 bases from J; bases unmatched to any gene: 3. This CDR3 contains 13 residues. The CDR3 is CAWADRGNQPQHF. The CDR3 DNA follows: TGTGCCTGGGCCGACAGGGGGAATCAGCCCCAGCATTTT.

The CDR3 sequence is CASSLDRGGTEQYF. The CDR3 DNA reads as TGTGCCAGCAGCTTGGATAGAGGGGGAACCGAGCAGTACTTC. The J gene is TRBJ2-7, the V gene TRBV5-4; TRBD1 is a possible D gene (6 bases). The CDR3 length is 14 residues. V was clipped by 0 bases and J by 6 bases, with 13 bases between them. The germline gives CDR1 SGHNT, CDR2 YYREEE (reference sequence).

The rearrangement links TRBV19 to TRBJ2-3, with TRBD2 as a possible D gene (6 bases). V was cut by 10 bases and J by 1 base, with 21 bases left in between. Germline V gene data show CDR1 as LNHDA and CDR2 as SQIVND (reference sequence). The CDR3 totals 16 residues. CDR3 in amino acids: CATKVAGRRGTDTQYF. DNA for the CDR3: TGTGCCACTAAGGTCGCGGGGAGGAGGGGCACAGATACGCAGTATTTT.

The chain carries TRBV4-3 and TRBJ2-6; D is perhaps TRBD2 (5 bases). V dropped 1 base and J dropped 2 bases, with 12 bases sitting between them. The CDR3 spans 17 residues. Germline-derived CDR1 and CDR2 are LGHNA and YSLEER. CDR3 nucleotides: TGCGCCAGCAGCCAAGCCCTGTTGAGGGCTGGGGCCAACGTCCTGACTTTC. This encodes CASSQALLRAGANVLTF.

In its sample, this clone was seen a few times. The V and J genes are TRBV7-9 and TRBJ2-1, with 8 bases fitting TRBD2. Losses at the gene ends were 3 bases for V and 1 base for J; bases not matched to a gene: 8. Germline V gene sequence: CDR1 SEHNR, CDR2 FQNEAQ (reference sequence). This CDR3 is 17 amino acids long. The CDR3 spells CASSLPLADRSYNEQFF. In DNA, the CDR3 is TGTGCCAGCAGCTTGCCACTAGCGGACCGGTCCTACAATGAGCAGTTCTTC.

The CDR3 is CASSQESAGGADTQYF. CDR3 in DNA: TGTGCCAGCAGCCAAGAGTCGGCGGGAGGAGCAGATACGCAGTATTTT. V usage is TRBV4-2 and J usage is TRBJ2-3, with 8 nucleotides matching TRBD2. The CDR3 is made up of 16 amino acids. V lost 0 bases to trimming and J lost 4 bases; unmatched junction nucleotides: 6. Germline lookup yields CDR1 LGHNA and CDR2 YNFKEQ.

The rearrangement links TRBV2 to TRBJ1-5, with D perhaps matching TRBD1 (6 bases). V shed 4 bases and J shed 7 bases, with 14 bases lying between them. CDR3 length equals 14 residues. CDR1 is SNHLY, CDR2 FYNNEI, per germline. The CDR3: CASSAQGRGQPQHF. The DNA for the CDR3 is TGTGCCAGCAGTGCGCAAGGGAGGGGGCAGCCCCAGCATTTT. The entire variable domain, with the rest obtained from reference TRBV2 and TRBJ1-5, is as follows: EPEVTQTPSHQVTQMGQEVILRCVPISNHLYFYWYRQILGQKVEFLVSFYNNEISEKSEIFDDQFSVERPDGSNFTLKIRSTKLEDSAMYFCASSAQGRGQPQHFGDGTRLSIL.

The chain joins TRBV25-1 to TRBJ2-7; D possibly corresponds to TRBD2 (6 bases). Trimming removed 5 bases at V and 3 bases at J, with 17 bases between. CDR3 size: 15 residues. Germline CDR1 and CDR2: MGHDK and SYGVNS. The CDR3 loop is CASSRLDTSLYEQYV. In nucleotides, the CDR3 is TGTGCCAGCAGTAGACTAGATACCTCTCTCTACGAGCAGTACGTC.